What follows are 23 T cell receptor beta chains derived from one specimen sequenced in a study of shared clonotypes between healthy human individuals. The protocol was immunoSEQ multiplex PCR, while the TCRdb copy is restricted to in-frame clones and leaves out a portion. Of approximately 1.4 million clones listed, 98% are singletons. The specimen sequenced was naive CD4+ T cells sorted from blood. As to subset: CD45RA+ positively selected. Receptors originate from a man aged 25 to 40 in good health.

Written as DNA, the CDR3 is TGTGCCAGCAGCCGAGGAGCGGGGGGAGGCAATCAGCCCCAGCATTTT. The encoded protein is CASSRGAGGGNQPQHF. The rearrangement links TRBV5-6 to TRBJ1-5; possibly TRBD1 for D (5 bases). V was pared by 4 bases and J by 2 bases, with 16 bases between. The germline V gene has CDR1 SGHDT and CDR2 YYEEEE. The CDR3 has 16 amino acids.

This rearrangement joins TRBV10-3 to TRBJ2-3, with 9 bases fitting TRBD1. The CDR3 is made up of 14 amino acids. The trim removed 10 bases at V and 6 bases at J, leaving 11 bases unmatched. Germline V lookup: CDR1 ENHRY, CDR2 SYGVKD. The DNA of the CDR3 is TGTGCCACCGCTAAGAGGACAGGGGCCGATACGCAGTATTTT. It specifies CATAKRTGADTQYF.

This clone was observed once. The chain has TRBV6-5 and TRBJ1-1, with TRBD1 as a possible D gene (5 bases). This CDR3 is 14 amino acids long. Trimming removed 6 bases at V and 4 bases at J, with 15 bases between. Germline V gene sequence: CDR1 MNHEY, CDR2 SVGAGI. DNA of the CDR3: TGTGCCAGCAGCTCATCCGAAAGGGGCACTGAAGCTTTCTTT. As protein: CASSSSERGTEAFF.

On this clone itself: The sample holds other DNA sequences that translate to the same CDR3. The chain employs TRBV7-6 and TRBJ2-7, with TRBD1 identical over 7 bases. The germline gives CDR1 SGHVS, CDR2 FNYEAQ. The V gene end was trimmed by 0 bases and the J gene end by 5 bases; junction bases not matched to a gene: 1. The CDR3 extends over 13 amino acids. In DNA, the CDR3 is TGTGCCAGCAGCTTAGCGCAGGGGGACGAGCAGTACTTC. Translation: CASSLAQGDEQYF.

This rearrangement joins TRBV5-1 to TRBJ1-1, with D tentatively TRBD1 (5 bases). The CDR3 runs 18 residues. The germline V gene has CDR1 SGHRS and CDR2 YFSETQ. Between the trimmed V and J ends, which lost 0 bases and 0 bases, there was a span of 18 bases. The CDR3 spells CASSLGVAGRVVNTEAFF. CDR3 DNA sequence: TGCGCCAGCAGCTTGGGTGTGGCGGGCAGGGTGGTGAACACTGAAGCTTTCTTT.

This chain connects TRBV28 to TRBJ1-2; a weak D match, TRBD1 (6 bases). Germline V gene sequence: CDR1 MDHEN, CDR2 SYDVKM. V was shortened by 7 bases and J by 7 bases, with 10 bases between the two germline ends. The length of the CDR3 is 11 residues. DNA of the CDR3: TGTGCCAGCACAGGGGCTGGTGGCTACACCTTC. Its protein is CASTGAGGYTF.

The chain combines TRBV18 with TRBJ2-4; D possibly matches TRBD1 or TRBD2 (6 bases each). V was clipped by 1 base and J by 0 bases, with 10 bases between them. The CDR3 contains 16 residues. Germline CDR1 reads KGHSH; CDR2 reads LQKENI. CDR3: CASSPLEGVAKNIQYF. The CDR3 region has the DNA TGTGCCAGCTCACCACTGGAGGGGGTAGCCAAAAACATTCAGTACTTC.

The chain links TRBV29-1 to TRBJ2-1, with D perhaps being TRBD1 or TRBD2 (5 bases each). The ends were cut back, 4 bases at V and 4 bases at J, with 8 bases in the middle. This CDR3 contains 12 residues. Germline loops: CDR1 SQVTM, CDR2 ANQGSEA. DNA of the CDR3: TGCAGCGTTGCGGGACCTTACAATGAGCAGTTCTTC. Its translation: CSVAGPYNEQFF.

The rearrangement joins TRBV18 to TRBJ2-5; D perhaps matches TRBD1 (6 bases). Germline V gene data show CDR1 as KGHSH and CDR2 as LQKENI. The germline V and J ends were trimmed by 2 bases and 5 bases, with 15 bases remaining between them. The CDR3 totals 15 residues. The CDR3 sequence: CASSPIGTSRETQYF. The CDR3, as DNA: TGTGCCAGCTCACCAATCGGGACATCTCGGGAGACCCAGTACTTC.

The J gene is TRBJ2-2, the V gene TRBV5-5, with TRBD1 matching over 7 bases. V gave up 2 bases and J gave up 1 base; unmatched junction bases: 8. This CDR3 comprises 17 residues. Germline CDR1 reads SGHKS; CDR2 reads YYEKEE (reference sequence). CDR3 coding DNA: TGTGCCAGCAGCTTCCGAATGGACAGGAGGAACACCGGGGAGCTGTTTTTT. Translated: CASSFRMDRRNTGELFF.

The chain uses TRBV13 and TRBJ2-3; no clear D. V dropped 0 bases and J dropped 1 base, with 2 bases sitting between them. The CDR3 has 13 residues. Germline CDR1 and CDR2: PRHDT and FYEKMQ (reference sequence). CDR3 residues: CASSLGGTDTQYF. In nucleotides, the CDR3 is TGTGCCAGCAGCTTAGGGGGCACAGATACGCAGTATTTT.

The chain carries TRBV9 and TRBJ1-1, with D tentatively TRBD1 (5 bases). Germline V gene lookup returns CDR1 SGDLS and CDR2 YYNGEE. This CDR3 spans 13 amino acids. The V gene lost 5 bases and the J gene lost 0 bases, with 8 bases spanning the gap. Written as DNA, the CDR3 is TGTGCCAGCAGAGGGGACGTGAACACTGAAGCTTTCTTT. Its protein is CASRGDVNTEAFF. Complete variable domain (other parts from reference TRBV9 and TRBJ1-1): DSGVTQTPKHLITATGQRVTLRCSPRSGDLSVYWYQQSLDQGLQFLIQYYNGEERAKGNILERFSAQQFPDLHSELNLSSLELGDSALYFCASRGDVNTEAFFGQGTRLTVV.

Details on this clone: The same CDR3 can be traced to other DNA sequences in this sample. V is TRBV5-1 and J is TRBJ1-3; tentative D call: TRBD1 (5 bases). The CDR3 sequence is 15 residues long. Looked up from germline, CDR1 is SGHRS and CDR2 is YFSETQ. Trimming took 7 bases from V and 4 from J, leaving 18 bases between them. The CDR3: CASSLGGNSGNTIYF. CDR3 DNA sequence: TGCGCCAGCTCCCTTGGGGGAAACTCCGGAAACACCATATATTTT.

The chain carries TRBV4-3 and TRBJ2-7; 9 bases map to TRBD1. Per the germline V gene, CDR1 is LGHNA and CDR2 is YSLEER. V was clipped by 2 bases and J by 5 bases; unmatched bases: 10. The CDR3 has 16 residues. This chain's CDR3 is CASSQRSGTGPNEQYF. Written as DNA, the CDR3 is TGCGCCAGCAGCCAACGCTCCGGGACAGGGCCTAACGAGCAGTACTTC.

The chain links TRBV29-1 to TRBJ2-1; D call uncertain. The germline V gene encodes CDR1 SQVTM and CDR2 ANQGSEA. The CDR3 is 12 residues long. The V end lost 5 bases, the J end lost 0 bases, and 5 bases lay between the germline ends. The CDR3 DNA is TGCAGCGTTCAAAGCTCCTACAATGAGCAGTTCTTC. Its translation is CSVQSSYNEQFF.

This chain uses TRBV6-5 with TRBJ1-4; D may be TRBD1 (5 bases). The germline gives CDR1 MNHEY, CDR2 SVGAGI. The CDR3 is made up of 13 amino acids. With 5 bases removed from V and 7 bases from J, the gap between germline ends came to 11 bases. The CDR3 nucleotides read TGTGCCAGCAGTCTGTGGGGCGGTGAAAAACTGTTTTTT. Amino acids: CASSLWGGEKLFF.

The genes are TRBV7-8 and TRBJ2-7, with D unresolved. Trimming took 1 base from V and 4 from J, leaving 14 bases between them. From germline, CDR1 is SGHVS and CDR2 FQNEAQ. The CDR3 runs to 15 residues. CDR3 amino acids: CASSLDPARSYEQYF. The CDR3, as DNA: TGTGCCAGCAGCTTAGATCCTGCCCGTTCGTACGAGCAGTACTTC.

The chain couples TRBV11-2 to TRBJ2-5; 8 nucleotides match TRBD1. The CDR3 is 13 amino acids. Unmatched junction bases numbered 4, after V lost 5 bases and J lost 5 bases. Germline V gene data show CDR1 as SGHAT and CDR2 as FQNNGV. The CDR3, as DNA: TGTGCCAGCAGCGTAGGACAGGGCGAGACCCAGTACTTC. Translated, it gives CASSVGQGETQYF.

The gene calls are TRBV10-3 and TRBJ1-2; a possible D gene is TRBD1 (5 bases). The CDR3 contains 14 residues. V was cut by 6 bases and J by 0 bases, with 11 bases left in between. CDR1 is ENHRY and CDR2 is SYGVKD in the germline V gene. In nucleotides, the CDR3 is TGTGCCATCAGGAGGGACGGCTCTAACTATGGCTACACCTTC. Its translation: CAIRRDGSNYGYTF.

This chain joins TRBV19 and TRBJ2-7; 8 positions agree with TRBD1. Germline-derived CDR1 and CDR2 are LNHDA and SQIVND (reference sequence). The CDR3 runs to 14 residues. V gave up 4 bases and J gave up 3 bases; unmatched junction bases: 5. In DNA form, the CDR3 reads TGTGCCAGTAGTAAAAGGACAGGGATCTACGAGCAGTACTTC. It yields the protein CASSKRTGIYEQYF.

J is TRBJ1-1 and V is TRBV7-9; D unclear. The CDR3 contains 12 residues. CDR1 SEHNR and CDR2 FQNEAQ come from the germline V gene (reference sequence). The V gene lost 5 bases and the J gene lost 5 bases, with 9 bases spanning the gap. CDR3 loop: CASSRTVTEAFF. CDR3 sequence (DNA): TGTGCCAGCAGCAGGACGGTGACTGAAGCTTTCTTT. The variable domain in full, completed from reference TRBV7-9 and TRBJ1-1, reads DTGVSQNPRHKITKRGQNVTFRCDPISEHNRLYWYRQTLGQGPEFLTYFQNEAQLEKSRLLSDRFSAERPKGSFSTLEIQRTEQGDSAMYLCASSRTVTEAFFGQGTRLTVV.

J is TRBJ1-3 and V is TRBV4-3; D might be TRBD1 (6 bases). CDR3 length equals 15 residues. Germline-derived CDR1 and CDR2 are LGHNA and YSLEER. V lost 1 base to trimming and J lost 4 bases, with 11 bases between them. CDR3 DNA: TGCGCCAGCAGCCAAGTTGGGGGCGCGGGAAACACCATATATTTT. Its protein is CASSQVGGAGNTIYF.

This chain joins TRBV18 and TRBJ1-2; D possibly corresponds to TRBD1 (6 bases). Per the germline V gene, CDR1 is KGHSH and CDR2 is LQKENI. The V end was cut by 3 bases, the J end by 5 bases, with 19 bases between. CDR3 length: 16 amino acids. The CDR3 loop is CASSPNGTGQSYGYTF. For the CDR3, the DNA is TGTGCCAGCTCACCTAACGGCACCGGACAGTCGTATGGCTACACCTTC.